The T cell receptor (beta chain) described here comes from a study of molecular identifiers for immune sequencing clone quantification. Study background: In replicates, RNA taken from around 18,000 or 91,000 naive CD8 cells was divided five ways, and four portions underwent sequencing. Study-level points and caveats: Clones that exceeded 20 RNA copies held over 98% of effector molecules, yet under 1% in naive cells. Even with some 920,000 naive cells present, spiked Jurkat TCR RNA from one cell was reportedly detectable.

TCRdb redid the calling of the PCR reads with MiXCR, one entry per CDR3 protein. The sample yields about 330,000 distinct CDR3 sequences, over 20% seen once. Sorting selected naive CD8 T cells with a CD8+CD4-CCR7+CD45RA+ phenotype. The CDR3 totals 16 residues. V was shortened by 4 bases and J by 0 bases, with 15 bases between the two germline ends. Per the germline V gene, CDR1 is SGDLS and CDR2 is YYNGEE. This clonotype was seen only a few times. Its antigen is not identified. The clonotype was recovered from a human donor in good health. Some libraries in this study had Jurkat cell RNA spiked in. Sequencing used naive CD8+ T cells from blood, with Jurkat cell RNA spiked in. Subset indicated: FACS-sorted CD8+CD4-CCR7+CD45RA+ naive T cells. The V gene is TRBV9, the J gene TRBJ2-3; D may correspond to TRBD1 or TRBD2 (6 bases each). CDR3 in DNA: TGTGCCAGCAGCCGGGGGCTAGCCGTCAGCACAGATACGCAGTATTTT. The encoded protein is CASSRGLAVSTDTQYF.